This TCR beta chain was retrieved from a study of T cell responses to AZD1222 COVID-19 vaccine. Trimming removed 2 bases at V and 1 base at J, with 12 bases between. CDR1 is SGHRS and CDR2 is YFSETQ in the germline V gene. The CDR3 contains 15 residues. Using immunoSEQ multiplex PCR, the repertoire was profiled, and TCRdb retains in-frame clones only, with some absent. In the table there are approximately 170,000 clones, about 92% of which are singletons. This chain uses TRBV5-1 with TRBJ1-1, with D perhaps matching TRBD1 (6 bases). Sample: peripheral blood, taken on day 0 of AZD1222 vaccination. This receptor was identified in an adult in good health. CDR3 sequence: CASSLNRVWNTEAFF. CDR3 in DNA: TGCGCCAGCAGCTTAAACAGGGTCTGGAACACTGAAGCTTTCTTT.